This TCR beta chain is from a study of shared clonotypes between healthy human individuals. The method was immunoSEQ multiplex PCR; TCRdb's version includes in-frame clones alone and lacks a portion of them. The repertoire holds 560,000 or so clones, with roughly 95% as singletons. The naive CD8 population came from CD45RO-negative cells selected for CCR7, without terminally differentiated effector memory CD45RA+ cells. The source is a woman in her twenties or thirties in good health. Specimen: naive CD8+ T cells sorted from blood.

The DNA of the CDR3 is TGTGCCAGCAGCTTAACCCTAGCGGGAGTTCGCAATGAGCAGTTCTTC. This codes for CASSLTLAGVRNEQFF. The J gene is TRBJ2-1, the V gene TRBV13; 10 bases line up with TRBD2. CDR1 is PRHDT, CDR2 FYEKMQ, per germline (reference sequence). The CDR3 sequence is 16 residues long. J gave up 6 bases and V 2 bases, and 7 bases lay outside the gene matches.